This TCR beta chain was documented in a study of neurological immune-mediated disorders. This clonotype showed up many times. CDR1 and CDR2 (germline): SGHTA, FQGNSA. The CDR3 is made up of 11 amino acids. V was shortened by 3 bases and J by 7 bases, with 4 bases between the two germline ends. TCRdb re-derived calls from the 5' RACE reads in MiXCR, one entry per CDR3 protein. Among 55,000 to 70,000 distinct CDR3 sequences, more than 9.5% were seen once, and the ten largest hold about 2%. Sequencing was carried out using PBMCs. V usage is TRBV7-2 and J usage is TRBJ2-1; D not certain. This sequence was found in a man aged 55 to 70 in good health. CDR3 DNA: TGTGCCAGCAGCTTCGGGAATGAGCAGTTCTTC. Amino acids: CASSFGNEQFF.